Shown below are 15 T cell receptor beta chains from a single sample sequenced in a study of OX40 agonist ivuxolimab in advanced cancers. Library preparation used the immunoSEQ multiplex PCR assay. Held by TCRdb, this immuneACCESS table contains in-frame sequences only and omits some clones. Under half of the omission traces to an unresolved V gene where checked; the cause of the rest is unknown. In this sample the table shows about 48,000 clones, around 80% of which occur a single time. The top ten clones comprise 9.5% to 15% of the sample. Sample: CD4+ or CD8+ T cells sorted from blood, taken in a trial of the OX40 agonist ivuxolimab. The receptors originated from an adult with an advanced solid tumor such as melanoma, head and neck, liver or kidney cancer.

The chain joins TRBV11-2 to TRBJ2-1; 7 bases match TRBD1. The CDR3 runs 14 residues. Trimming removed 2 bases from V and 3 bases from J; junction bases left unmatched: 1. CDR1 and CDR2 from the germline V gene are SGHAT and FQNNGV. CDR3 DNA sequence: TGTGCCAGCAGCTTACAGGGGGTCTACAATGAGCAGTTCTTC. This sequence encodes CASSLQGVYNEQFF. Together with reference TRBV11-2 and TRBJ2-1, the CDR3 gives the full variable domain: EAGVAQSPRYKIIEKRQSVAFWCNPISGHATLYWYQQILGQGPKLLIQFQNNGVVDDSQLPKDRFSAERLKGVDSTLKIQPAKLEDSAVYLCASSLQGVYNEQFFGPGTRLTVL.

The V gene is TRBV6-6, the J gene TRBJ2-3, with 8 bases identical to TRBD2. Unmatched junction bases numbered 7, after V lost 7 bases and J lost 1 base. The CDR3 contains 15 residues. CDR1 is MNHNY and CDR2 is SVGAGI in the germline V gene (reference sequence). CDR3 loop: CASTRSGGGTDTQYF. Here the CDR3 DNA reads TGTGCCAGCACCCGAAGCGGGGGCGGCACAGATACGCAGTATTTT.

The V call is TRBV14, the J call TRBJ2-3; a weak D match, TRBD2 (6 bases). The ends were cut back, 6 bases at V and 2 bases at J, with 21 bases in the middle. CDR3 size: 17 residues. Germline CDR1 reads SGHDN; CDR2 reads FVKESK. The CDR3 DNA follows: TGTGCCAGCAGTCCCACCGGGCGGGACCTATTCACAGATACGCAGTATTTT. This sequence encodes CASSPTGRDLFTDTQYF.

The chain employs TRBV9 and TRBJ2-1; the match to TRBD2 covers 7 bases. Looked up from germline, CDR1 is SGDLS and CDR2 is YYNGEE. The length of the CDR3 is 17 residues. V shed 0 bases and J 0 bases; nucleotides not matched to a gene: 6. The CDR3 sequence is CASSVVAGESSYNEQFF. CDR3 coding DNA: TGTGCCAGCAGCGTAGTTGCGGGAGAGAGCTCCTACAATGAGCAGTTCTTC.

This clone occurred a few times. The rearrangement uses TRBV7-9 and TRBJ2-7; D assignment may be TRBD1 or TRBD2 (5 bases each). Per the germline V gene, CDR1 is SEHNR and CDR2 is FQNEAQ (reference sequence). The ends were cut back, 5 bases at V and 0 bases at J, with 11 bases in the middle. The CDR3 consists of 14 residues. The CDR3 loop is CASSQAGSSYEQYV. CDR3 DNA sequence: TGTGCCAGCAGCCAAGCAGGGAGCTCCTACGAGCAGTACGTC.

The chain recombines TRBV7-9 with TRBJ2-3, with 7 nucleotides matching TRBD2. The germline gives CDR1 SEHNR, CDR2 FQNEAQ (reference sequence). This CDR3 comprises 18 residues. Unmatched junction bases numbered 13, after V lost 2 bases and J lost 2 bases. The DNA of the CDR3 is TGTGCCAGCAGCTTAATTTCTTGGGGAGGGTTGGACACAGATACGCAGTATTTT. This sequence encodes CASSLISWGGLDTDTQYF.

This clone showed up just a few times. V and J are TRBV21-1 and TRBJ2-7; the listed D gene, TRBD2, was not tested against the DNA. TRBV21-1 counts as a pseudogene. The CDR3 is 13 residues long. The CDR3 loop is CASRGGVVYEQYV. The CDR3, as DNA: TGTGCCAGCCGAGGGGGGGTGGTGTACGAGCAGTACGTC.

The gene calls are TRBV28 and TRBJ2-7; perhaps TRBD1 as D (5 bases). CDR1 and CDR2 from the germline V gene are MDHEN and SYDVKM. The CDR3 has 14 amino acids. The V end lost 0 bases, the J end lost 3 bases, and 9 bases lay between the germline ends. The CDR3 nucleotides read TGTGCCAGCAGTTTATGGGGGCGGATCTACGAGCAGTACGTC. Translated: CASSLWGRIYEQYV.

The rearrangement joins TRBV7-8 to TRBJ2-7; the match to TRBD1 covers 7 bases. Germline CDR1 and CDR2: SGHVS and FQNEAQ. This CDR3 region has 16 residues. V lost 3 bases and J lost 3; bases outside the gene matches: 11. The CDR3 here is CASSLEPGGDGYEQYF. The DNA of the CDR3 is TGTGCCAGCAGCTTGGAACCAGGGGGTGATGGCTACGAGCAGTACTTC. The complete variable domain, with remaining parts taken from reference TRBV7-8 and TRBJ2-7, reads GAGVSQSPRYKVAKRGQDVALRCDPISGHVSLFWYQQALGQGPEFLTYFQNEAQLDKSGLPSDRFFAERPEGSVSTLKIQRTQQEDSAVYLCASSLEPGGDGYEQYFGPGTRLTVT.

The chain combines TRBV7-9 with TRBJ2-3; TRBD2 matches at 12 bases. The CDR3 sequence is 19 residues long. J was trimmed by 2 bases and V by 4 bases; bases with no gene match: 13. The V gene's germline CDR1 is SEHNR and CDR2 FQNEAQ (reference sequence). As DNA, the CDR3 is TGTGCCAGCAGCTCCCAGCCCTTACTAGCGGGGGGAATCACAGATACGCAGTATTTT. Translation: CASSSQPLLAGGITDTQYF.

The chain employs TRBV7-8 and TRBJ1-1, with D maybe TRBD1 (5 bases). Trimming removed 4 bases at V and 1 base at J, with 10 bases between. This CDR3 has 14 amino acids. CDR1 and CDR2 (germline): SGHVS, FQNEAQ. Here the CDR3 reads CASSSGITNTEAFF. For the CDR3, the DNA is TGTGCCAGCAGCTCAGGGATTACGAACACTGAAGCTTTCTTT.

This chain links TRBV5-4 with TRBJ1-1, with no clear D. The V gene lost 4 bases and the J gene lost 1 base, with 11 bases spanning the gap. This CDR3 spans 14 amino acids. Germline V CDR1 and CDR2: SGHNT, YYREEE (reference sequence). CDR3 in DNA: TGTGCCAGCAGCGCCAGGACGGGGAACACTGAAGCTTTCTTT. Translated, it gives CASSARTGNTEAFF.

V is TRBV2 and J is TRBJ2-1; tentative D call: TRBD2 (6 bases). Germline assignment: CDR1 SNHLY and CDR2 FYNNEI. CDR3 length: 12 residues. Trimming removed 4 bases from V and 6 bases from J, with 7 bases in between. The CDR3 DNA is TGTGCCAGCAGTGTGGGGGGCAATGAGCAGTTCTTC. Protein product: CASSVGGNEQFF.

The rearrangement uses TRBV27 and TRBJ2-1; TRBD2 agrees at 11 bases. Germline CDR1 and CDR2: MNHEY and SMNVEV (reference sequence). Trimming at V came to 8 bases and at J to 5 bases, leaving 11 bases not matched to a gene. The CDR3 is 16 residues long. CDR3 nucleotide sequence: TGTGCCAGCCGGATTGGGGGGACTAGCGGTCACAATGAGCAGTTCTTC. Its protein product is CASRIGGTSGHNEQFF.

The gene calls are TRBV6-5 and TRBJ1-2; TRBD1 aligns across 10 bases. The CDR3 contains 14 residues. The germline CDR1 and CDR2 sequences are MNHEY and SVGAGI. With 4 bases clipped from V and 6 bases from J, the junction kept 5 bases outside the gene matches. The CDR3 DNA follows: TGTGCCAGCAGTTCCCGGGACAGGGGTAATGGCTACACCTTC. It specifies CASSSRDRGNGYTF.